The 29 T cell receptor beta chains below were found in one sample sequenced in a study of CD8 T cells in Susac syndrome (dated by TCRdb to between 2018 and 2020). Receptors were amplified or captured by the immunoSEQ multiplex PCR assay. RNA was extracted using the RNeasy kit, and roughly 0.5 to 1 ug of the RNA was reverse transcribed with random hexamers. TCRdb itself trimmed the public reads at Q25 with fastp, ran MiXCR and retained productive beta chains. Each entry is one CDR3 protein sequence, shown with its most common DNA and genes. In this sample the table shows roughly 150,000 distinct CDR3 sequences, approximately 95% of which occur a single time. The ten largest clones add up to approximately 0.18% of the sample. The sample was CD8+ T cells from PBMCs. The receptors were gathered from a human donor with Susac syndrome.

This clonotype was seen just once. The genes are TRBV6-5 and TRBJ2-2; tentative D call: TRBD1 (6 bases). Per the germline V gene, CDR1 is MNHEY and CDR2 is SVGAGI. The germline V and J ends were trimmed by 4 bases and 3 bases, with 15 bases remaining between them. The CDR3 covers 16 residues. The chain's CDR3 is CASSSAGTRDTGELFF. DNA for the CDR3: TGTGCCAGCAGTTCCGCCGGGACAAGGGACACCGGGGAGCTGTTTTTT.

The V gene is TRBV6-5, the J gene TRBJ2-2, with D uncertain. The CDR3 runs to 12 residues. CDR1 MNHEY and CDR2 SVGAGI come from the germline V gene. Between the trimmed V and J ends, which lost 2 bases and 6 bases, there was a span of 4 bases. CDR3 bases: TGTGCCAGCAGTTACCCAGCCGGGGAGCTGTTTTTT. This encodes CASSYPAGELFF.

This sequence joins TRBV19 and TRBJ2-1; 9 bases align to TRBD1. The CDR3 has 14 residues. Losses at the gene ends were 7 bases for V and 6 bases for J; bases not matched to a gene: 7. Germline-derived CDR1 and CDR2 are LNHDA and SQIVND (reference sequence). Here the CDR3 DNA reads TGTGCCAGTAACTACAGGGGGCGCGTCAATGAGCAGTTCTTC. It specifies CASNYRGRVNEQFF.

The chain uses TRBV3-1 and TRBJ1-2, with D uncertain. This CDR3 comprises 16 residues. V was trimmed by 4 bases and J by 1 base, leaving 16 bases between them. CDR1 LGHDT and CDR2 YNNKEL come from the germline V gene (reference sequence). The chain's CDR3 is CASSPPPFRSNYGYTF. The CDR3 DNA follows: TGTGCCAGCAGCCCTCCCCCCTTTCGAAGTAACTATGGCTACACCTTC.

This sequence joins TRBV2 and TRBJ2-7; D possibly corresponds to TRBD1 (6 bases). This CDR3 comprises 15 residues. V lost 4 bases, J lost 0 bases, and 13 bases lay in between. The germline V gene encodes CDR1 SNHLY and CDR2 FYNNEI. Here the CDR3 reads CASSATGSSSYEQYF. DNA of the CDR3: TGTGCCAGCAGTGCAACAGGGTCGAGCTCCTACGAGCAGTACTTC.

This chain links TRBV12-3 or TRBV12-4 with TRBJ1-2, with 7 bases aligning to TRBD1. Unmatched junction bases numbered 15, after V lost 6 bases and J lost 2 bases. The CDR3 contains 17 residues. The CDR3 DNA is TGTGCCAGCAGCCTAAGCCTGATGGGACAGACCAACTATGGCTACACCTTC. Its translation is CASSLSLMGQTNYGYTF.

CDR3 nucleotides: TGTGCCACCAACCGACAGGGGCAGGACTATGGCTACACCTTC. Its protein product is CATNRQGQDYGYTF. This sequence joins TRBV19 and TRBJ1-2, with TRBD1 matching over 8 bases. CDR1 is LNHDA and CDR2 is SQIVND in the germline V gene (reference sequence). The CDR3 is 14 residues long. Unmatched junction bases numbered 10, after V lost 10 bases and J lost 3 bases.

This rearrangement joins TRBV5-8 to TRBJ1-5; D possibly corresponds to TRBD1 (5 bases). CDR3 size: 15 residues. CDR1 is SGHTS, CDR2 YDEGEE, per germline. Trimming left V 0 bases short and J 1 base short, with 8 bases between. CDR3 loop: CASSLGTRSNQPQHF. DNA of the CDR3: TGTGCCAGCAGCTTGGGGACAAGGAGCAATCAGCCCCAGCATTTT. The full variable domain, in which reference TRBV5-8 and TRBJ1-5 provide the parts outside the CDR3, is EAGVTQSPTHLIKTRGQQATLRCSPISGHTSVYWYQQALGLGLQFLLWYDEGEERNRGNFPPRFSGRQFPNYSSELNVNALELEDSALYLCASSLGTRSNQPQHFGDGTRLSIL.

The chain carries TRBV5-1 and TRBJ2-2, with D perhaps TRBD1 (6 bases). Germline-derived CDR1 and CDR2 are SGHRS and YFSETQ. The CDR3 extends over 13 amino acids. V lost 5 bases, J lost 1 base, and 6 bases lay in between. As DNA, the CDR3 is TGCGCCAGCAGACAGGGGAACACCGGGGAGCTGTTTTTT. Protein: CASRQGNTGELFF. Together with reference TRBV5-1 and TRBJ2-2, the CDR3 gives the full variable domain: KAGVTQTPRYLIKTRGQQVTLSCSPISGHRSVSWYQQTPGQGLQFLFEYFSETQRNKGNFPGRFSGRQFSNSRSEMNVSTLELGDSALYLCASRQGNTGELFFGEGSRLTVL.

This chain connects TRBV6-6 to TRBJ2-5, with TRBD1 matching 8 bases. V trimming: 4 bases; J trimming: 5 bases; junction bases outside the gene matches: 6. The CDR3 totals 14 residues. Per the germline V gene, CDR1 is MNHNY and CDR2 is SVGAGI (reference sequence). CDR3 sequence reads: CASSSRGLGETQYF. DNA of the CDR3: TGTGCCAGCAGTTCCAGGGGGCTTGGGGAGACCCAGTACTTC.

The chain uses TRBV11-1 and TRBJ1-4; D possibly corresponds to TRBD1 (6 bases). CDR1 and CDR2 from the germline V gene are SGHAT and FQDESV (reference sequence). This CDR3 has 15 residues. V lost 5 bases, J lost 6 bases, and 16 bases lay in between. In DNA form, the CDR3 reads TGTGCCAGCAGCCAGGAGGGGGACACTCATGAAAAACTGTTTTTT. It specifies CASSQEGDTHEKLFF.

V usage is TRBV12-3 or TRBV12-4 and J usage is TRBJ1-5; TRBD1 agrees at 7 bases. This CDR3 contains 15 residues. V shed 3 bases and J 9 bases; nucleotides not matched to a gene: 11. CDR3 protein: CASSFTGQDGGPQHF. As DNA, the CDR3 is TGTGCCAGCAGTTTCACAGGACAGGATGGGGGGCCCCAGCATTTT.

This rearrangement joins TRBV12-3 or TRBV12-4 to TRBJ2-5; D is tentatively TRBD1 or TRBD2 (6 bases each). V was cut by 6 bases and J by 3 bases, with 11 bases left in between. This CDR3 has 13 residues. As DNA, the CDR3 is TGTGCCAGCAGATCGGAGGGGGAAGAGACCCAGTACTTC. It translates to CASRSEGEETQYF.

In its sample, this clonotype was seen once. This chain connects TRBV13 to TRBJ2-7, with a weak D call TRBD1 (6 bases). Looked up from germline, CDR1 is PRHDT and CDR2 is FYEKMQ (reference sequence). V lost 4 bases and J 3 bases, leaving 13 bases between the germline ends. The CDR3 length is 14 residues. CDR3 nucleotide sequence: TGTGCCAGCAGCTCACATGAGGGGGACTACGAGCAGTACTTC. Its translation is CASSSHEGDYEQYF.

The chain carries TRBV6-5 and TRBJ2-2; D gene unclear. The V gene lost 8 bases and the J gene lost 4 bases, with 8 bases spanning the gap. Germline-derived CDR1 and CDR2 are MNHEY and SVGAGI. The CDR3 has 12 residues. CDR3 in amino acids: CASGQLTGELFF. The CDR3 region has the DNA TGTGCCAGCGGCCAGCTCACCGGGGAGCTGTTTTTT.

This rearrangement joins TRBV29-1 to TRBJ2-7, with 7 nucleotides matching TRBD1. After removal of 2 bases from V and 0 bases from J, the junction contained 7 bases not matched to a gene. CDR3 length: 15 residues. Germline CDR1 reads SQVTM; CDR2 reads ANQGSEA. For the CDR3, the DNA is TGCAGCGTTGAATTCAGGGGACAGAGCTCCTACGAGCAGTACTTC. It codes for CSVEFRGQSSYEQYF.

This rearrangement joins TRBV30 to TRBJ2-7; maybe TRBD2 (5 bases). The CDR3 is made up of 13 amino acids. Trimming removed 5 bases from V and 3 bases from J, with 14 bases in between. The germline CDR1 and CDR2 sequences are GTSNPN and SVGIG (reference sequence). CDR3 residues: CAWEGDAFYEQYF. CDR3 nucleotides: TGTGCCTGGGAGGGCGACGCCTTCTACGAGCAGTACTTC.

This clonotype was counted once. CDR3 loop: CASSEVKSGQPGAKNIQYF. DNA for the CDR3: TGTGCCAGCAGTGAGGTCAAGTCGGGACAGCCAGGGGCCAAAAACATTCAGTACTTC. V gene TRBV25-1 combines with J gene TRBJ2-4; 7 bases map to TRBD1. Per germline, CDR1 MGHDK and CDR2 SYGVNS. The J segment lost 1 base and the V segment lost 3 bases, leaving 15 bases of the junction unmatched. The CDR3 has 19 residues.

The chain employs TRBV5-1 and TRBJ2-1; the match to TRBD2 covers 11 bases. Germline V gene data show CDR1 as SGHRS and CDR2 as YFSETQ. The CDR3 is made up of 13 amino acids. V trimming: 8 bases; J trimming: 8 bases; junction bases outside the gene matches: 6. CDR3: CASSSGRFYEQFF. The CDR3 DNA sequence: TGCGCCAGTTCTAGCGGGAGGTTCTATGAGCAGTTCTTC. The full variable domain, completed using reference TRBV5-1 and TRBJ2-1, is KAGVTQTPRYLIKTRGQQVTLSCSPISGHRSVSWYQQTPGQGLQFLFEYFSETQRNKGNFPGRFSGRQFSNSRSEMNVSTLELGDSALYLCASSSGRFYEQFFGPGTRLTVL.

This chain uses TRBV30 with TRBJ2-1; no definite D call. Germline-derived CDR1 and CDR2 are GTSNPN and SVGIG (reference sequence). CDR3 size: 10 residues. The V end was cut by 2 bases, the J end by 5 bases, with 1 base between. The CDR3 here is CAWSNNEQFF. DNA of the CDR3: TGTGCCTGGAGTAACAATGAGCAGTTCTTC.

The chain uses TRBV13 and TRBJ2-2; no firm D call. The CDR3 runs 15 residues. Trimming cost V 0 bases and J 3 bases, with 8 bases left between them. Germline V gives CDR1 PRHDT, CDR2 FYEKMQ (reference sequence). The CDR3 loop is CASSLGPTHTGELFF. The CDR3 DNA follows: TGTGCCAGCAGCTTAGGACCGACCCACACCGGGGAGCTGTTTTTT.

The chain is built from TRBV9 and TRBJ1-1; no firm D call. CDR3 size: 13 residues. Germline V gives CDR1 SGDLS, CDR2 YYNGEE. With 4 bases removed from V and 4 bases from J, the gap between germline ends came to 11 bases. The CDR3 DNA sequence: TGTGCCAGCAGCCCCCCATCGGGCACTGAAGCTTTCTTT. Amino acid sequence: CASSPPSGTEAFF.

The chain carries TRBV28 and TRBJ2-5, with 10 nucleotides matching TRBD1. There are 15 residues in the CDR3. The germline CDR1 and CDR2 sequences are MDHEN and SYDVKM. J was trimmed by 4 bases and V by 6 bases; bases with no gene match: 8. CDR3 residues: CASSAGTGDGETQYF. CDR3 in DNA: TGTGCCAGCAGCGCCGGGACAGGGGACGGAGAGACCCAGTACTTC.

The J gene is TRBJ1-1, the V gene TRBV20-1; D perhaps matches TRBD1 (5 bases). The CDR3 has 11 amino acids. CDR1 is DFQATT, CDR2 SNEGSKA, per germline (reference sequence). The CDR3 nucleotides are TGCCAAGGGACGGTGAACACTGAAGCTTTCTTT. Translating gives CQGTVNTEAFF.

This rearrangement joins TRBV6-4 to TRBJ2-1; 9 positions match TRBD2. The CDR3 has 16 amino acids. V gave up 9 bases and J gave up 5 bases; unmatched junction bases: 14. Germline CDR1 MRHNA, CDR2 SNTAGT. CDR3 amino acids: CARDIWYAGGNNEQFF. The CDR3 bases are TGTGCCAGGGATATATGGTATGCGGGGGGGAACAATGAGCAGTTCTTC.

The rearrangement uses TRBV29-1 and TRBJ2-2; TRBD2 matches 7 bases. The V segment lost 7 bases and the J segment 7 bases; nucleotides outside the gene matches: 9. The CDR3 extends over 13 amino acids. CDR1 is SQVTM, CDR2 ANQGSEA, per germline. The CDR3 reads CSGGRASVGELFF. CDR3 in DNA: TGCAGCGGGGGGAGGGCTAGCGTCGGGGAGCTGTTTTTT.

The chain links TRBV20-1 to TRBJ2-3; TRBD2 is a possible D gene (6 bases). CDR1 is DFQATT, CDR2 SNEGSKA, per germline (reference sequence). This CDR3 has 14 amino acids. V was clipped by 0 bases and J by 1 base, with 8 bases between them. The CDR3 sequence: CSAREASGTDTQYF. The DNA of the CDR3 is TGCAGTGCTAGAGAGGCTAGCGGCACAGATACGCAGTATTTT.

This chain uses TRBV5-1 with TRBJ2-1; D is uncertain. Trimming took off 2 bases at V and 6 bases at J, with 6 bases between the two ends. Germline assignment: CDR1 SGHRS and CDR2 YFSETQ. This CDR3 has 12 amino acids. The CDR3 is CASSFAINEQFF. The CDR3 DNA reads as TGCGCCAGCAGCTTTGCCATCAATGAGCAGTTCTTC.

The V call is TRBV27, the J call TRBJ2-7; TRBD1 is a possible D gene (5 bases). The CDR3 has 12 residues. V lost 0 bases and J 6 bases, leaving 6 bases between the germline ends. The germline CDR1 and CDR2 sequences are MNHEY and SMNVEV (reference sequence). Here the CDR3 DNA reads TGTGCCAGCAGTTTATCAGGGGCCGAGCAGTACTTC. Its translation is CASSLSGAEQYF.